This record looks at one T cell receptor beta chain sequence and its context. Its cognate antigen is unknown. The sample belongs to a study of T cell repertoires in cytomegalovirus infection. At the level of the study: Both CMV infection and a matching HLA type were indicated by public TCR beta signatures. Findings of the study overall: Carriers of CMV plus the relevant HLA were identified by cumulative public TCR beta family frequency.

TCRdb itself ran the reads through MiXCR, one entry per CDR3 protein. The table lists 740,000 or so distinct CDR3 sequences, roughly 35% of them singletons. Trimming pared 5 bases from V and 4 bases from J, leaving 18 bases between. There are 16 residues in the CDR3. Germline CDR1 MNHNS, CDR2 SASEGT. The clonotype comes from a human donor in good health (CMV status not recorded). Some clones in this sample may be carry-over from other donors' samples. This chain uses TRBV6-1 with TRBJ2-1; tentative D call: TRBD1 (6 bases). Material for sequencing was PBMCs. CDR3 sequence: CASSPLPGQTYNEQFF. CDR3 nucleotide sequence: TGTGCCAGCAGTCCCCTCCCAGGACAGACGTACAATGAGCAGTTCTTC.